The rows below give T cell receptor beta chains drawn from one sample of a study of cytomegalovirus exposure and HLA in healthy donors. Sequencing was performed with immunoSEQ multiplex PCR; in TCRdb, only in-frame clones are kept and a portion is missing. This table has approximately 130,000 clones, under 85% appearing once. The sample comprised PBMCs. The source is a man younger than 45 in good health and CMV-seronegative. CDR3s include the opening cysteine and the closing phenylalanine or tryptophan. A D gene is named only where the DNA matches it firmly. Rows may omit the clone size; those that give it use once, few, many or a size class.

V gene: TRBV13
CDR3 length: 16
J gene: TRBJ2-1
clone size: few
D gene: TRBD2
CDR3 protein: CASSQQGLALYNEQFF
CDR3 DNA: TGTGCCAGCAGCCAACAGGGACTAGCACTCTACAATGAGCAGTTCTTC

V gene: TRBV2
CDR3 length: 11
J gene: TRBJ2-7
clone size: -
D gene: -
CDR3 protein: CAAGRGYEQYF
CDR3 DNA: TGTGCCGCGGGGCGAGGCTACGAGCAGTACTTC

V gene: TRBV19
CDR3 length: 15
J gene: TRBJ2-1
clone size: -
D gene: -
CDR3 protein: CASSIRRSDYNEQFF
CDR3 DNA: TGTGCCAGTAGTATAAGGCGGTCAGACTACAATGAGCAGTTCTTC

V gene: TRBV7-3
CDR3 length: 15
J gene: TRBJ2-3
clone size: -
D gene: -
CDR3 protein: CASRSGRGDTDTQYF
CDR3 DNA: TGTGCCAGCAGGTCTGGGCGGGGAGACACAGATACGCAGTATTTT

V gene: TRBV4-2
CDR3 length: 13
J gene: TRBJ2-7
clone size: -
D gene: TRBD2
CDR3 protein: CASSQDSGREPYF
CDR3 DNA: TGTGCCAGCAGCCAAGACAGCGGGCGGGAGCCGTACTTC

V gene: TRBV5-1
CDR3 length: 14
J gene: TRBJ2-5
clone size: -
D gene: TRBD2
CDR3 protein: CASSLGTTRETQYF
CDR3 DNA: TGCGCCAGCAGCCTAGGGACTACCAGAGAGACCCAGTACTTC

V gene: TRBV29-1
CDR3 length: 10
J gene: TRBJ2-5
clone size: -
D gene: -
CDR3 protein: CSTRDETQYF
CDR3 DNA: TGCAGCACCAGGGATGAGACCCAGTACTTC

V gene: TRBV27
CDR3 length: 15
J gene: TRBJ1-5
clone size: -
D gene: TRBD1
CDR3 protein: CASNPTGGFNQPQHF
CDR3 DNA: TGTGCCAGCAACCCGACAGGGGGATTCAATCAGCCCCAGCATTTT

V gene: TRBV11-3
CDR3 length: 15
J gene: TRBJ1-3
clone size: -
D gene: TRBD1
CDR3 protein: CASSYSGQGGGTIYF
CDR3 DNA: TGTGCCAGCAGTTACTCCGGACAGGGAGGTGGCACCATATATTTT

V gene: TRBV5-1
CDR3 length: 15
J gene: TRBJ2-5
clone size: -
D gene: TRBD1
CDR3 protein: CASSWGQGAQETQYF
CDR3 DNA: TGCGCCAGCAGCTGGGGACAGGGCGCCCAAGAGACCCAGTACTTC

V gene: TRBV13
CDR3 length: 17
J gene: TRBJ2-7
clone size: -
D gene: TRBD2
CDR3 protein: CASSSTPGLALSYEQYF
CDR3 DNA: TGTGCCAGCAGCTCTACCCCGGGACTAGCTTTGTCCTACGAGCAGTACTTC

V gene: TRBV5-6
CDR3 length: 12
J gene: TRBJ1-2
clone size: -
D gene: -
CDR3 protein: CASRWQGYGYTF
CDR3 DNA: TGTGCCAGCAGGTGGCAGGGCTATGGCTACACCTTC

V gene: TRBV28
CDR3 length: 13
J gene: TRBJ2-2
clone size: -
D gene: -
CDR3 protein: CAGPTENTGELFF
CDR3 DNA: TGTGCCGGACCGACAGAAAACACCGGGGAGCTGTTTTTT

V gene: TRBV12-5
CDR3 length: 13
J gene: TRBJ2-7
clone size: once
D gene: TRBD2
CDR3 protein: CASASGGHPEQYF
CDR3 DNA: TGTGCTAGTGCTAGCGGGGGGCATCCCGAGCAGTACTTC

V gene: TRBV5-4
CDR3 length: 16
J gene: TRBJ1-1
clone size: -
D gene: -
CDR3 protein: CASSKLQGLMNTEAFF
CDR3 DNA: TGTGCCAGCAGCAAGCTACAGGGTCTTATGAACACTGAAGCTTTCTTT

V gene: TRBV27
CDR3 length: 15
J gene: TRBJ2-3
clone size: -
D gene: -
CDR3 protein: CASSPQPPSHGTQYF
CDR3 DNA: TGTGCCAGCAGTCCCCAACCACCCAGTCATGGTACGCAGTATTTT

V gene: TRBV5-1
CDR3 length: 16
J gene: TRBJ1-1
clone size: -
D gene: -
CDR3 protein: CASSLFGNNPNTEAFF
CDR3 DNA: TGCGCCAGCAGCTTGTTCGGGAACAATCCGAACACTGAAGCTTTCTTT

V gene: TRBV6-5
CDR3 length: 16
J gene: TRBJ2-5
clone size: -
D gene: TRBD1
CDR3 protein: CASSYSIGQGGKTQYF
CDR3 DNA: TGTGCCAGCAGTTACTCGATCGGACAGGGTGGGAAGACCCAGTACTTC

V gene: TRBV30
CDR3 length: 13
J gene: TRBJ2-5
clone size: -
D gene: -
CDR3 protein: CAWSARSNRDQYF
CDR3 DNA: TGTGCCTGGAGTGCCAGGTCCAACAGGGACCAGTACTTC

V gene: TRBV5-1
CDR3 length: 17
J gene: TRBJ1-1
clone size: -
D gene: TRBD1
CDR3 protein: CASSLWVTGGRGTEAFF
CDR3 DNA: TGCGCCAGCAGCTTATGGGTGACAGGGGGAAGAGGCACTGAAGCTTTCTTT

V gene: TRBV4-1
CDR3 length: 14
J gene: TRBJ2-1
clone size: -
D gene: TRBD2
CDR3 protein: CASSPGGRGRVQFF
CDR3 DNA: TGCGCCAGCAGCCCGGGGGGGAGGGGGAGAGTCCAGTTCTTC

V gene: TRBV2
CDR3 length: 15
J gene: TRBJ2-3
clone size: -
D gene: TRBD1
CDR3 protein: CASTLTGTVGDTQYF
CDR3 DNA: TGTGCCAGCACTCTAACTGGGACAGTTGGGGATACGCAGTATTTT

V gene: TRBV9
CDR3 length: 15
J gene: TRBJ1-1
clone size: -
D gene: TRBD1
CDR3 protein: CASSSITGVRTEAFF
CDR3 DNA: TGTGCCAGCAGTAGTATCACAGGGGTCCGGACTGAAGCTTTCTTT

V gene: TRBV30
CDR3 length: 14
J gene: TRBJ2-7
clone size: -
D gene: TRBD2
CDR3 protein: CAWSQPGLELKQYF
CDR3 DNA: TGTGCCTGGAGTCAACCGGGACTAGAATTAAAGCAGTACTTC

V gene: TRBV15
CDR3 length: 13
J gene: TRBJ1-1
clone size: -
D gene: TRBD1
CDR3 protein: CATSVQGATEAFF
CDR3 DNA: TGTGCCACCAGCGTACAGGGGGCCACTGAAGCTTTCTTT

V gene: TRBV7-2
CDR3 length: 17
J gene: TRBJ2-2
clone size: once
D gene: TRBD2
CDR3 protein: CASSRGLAATYTGELFF
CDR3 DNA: TGTGCCAGCAGCAGGGGACTAGCGGCTACCTACACCGGGGAGCTGTTTTTT

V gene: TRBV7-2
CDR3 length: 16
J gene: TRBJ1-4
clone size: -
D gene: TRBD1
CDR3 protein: CASRGTGTATNEKLFF
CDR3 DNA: TGTGCCAGCAGGGGGACAGGGACCGCAACTAATGAAAAACTGTTTTTT

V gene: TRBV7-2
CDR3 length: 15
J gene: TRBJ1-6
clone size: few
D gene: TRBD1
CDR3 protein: CASSRQGSRLSPLHF
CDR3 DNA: TGTGCCAGCAGCCGACAGGGTTCACGGCTTTCACCCCTCCACTTT

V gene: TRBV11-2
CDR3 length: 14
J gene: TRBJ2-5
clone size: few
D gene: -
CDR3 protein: CASSPRQFQETQYF
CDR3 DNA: TGTGCCAGCAGCCCGCGACAGTTCCAAGAGACCCAGTACTTC

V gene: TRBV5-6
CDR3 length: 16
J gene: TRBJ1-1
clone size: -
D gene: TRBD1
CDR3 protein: CASSDGQGPPNTEAFF
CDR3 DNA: TGTGCCAGCAGTGACGGACAGGGACCACCGAACACTGAAGCTTTCTTT